Listed below are T cell receptor beta chains from one sample, sequenced in a study of blood T cell repertoires in COVID-19. Assay used: immunoSEQ multiplex PCR; TCRdb lists only in-frame clones, some missing. This table has fewer than 200,000 clones, under 90% appearing once. The specimen was peripheral blood. Receptor source: a man aged 55-75 years with acute or convalescent COVID-19. CDR3s include the opening cysteine and the closing phenylalanine or tryptophan. The D gene is left open where the match is weak.

v_gene	d_gene	j_gene	CDR3aa
TRBV12-3/TRBV12-4	.	TRBJ1-6	CASSLNGRSPLHF
TRBV19	TRBD1	TRBJ1-2	CASSSPTGTGTGGYTF
TRBV7-9	.	TRBJ1-4	CASSPGQVSEKLFF
TRBV27	.	TRBJ1-1	CASSADRNTEAFF
TRBV5-1	TRBD2	TRBJ2-7	CASSGGRLTSGERDYEQYF
TRBV2	TRBD2	TRBJ2-5	CASSEAGGNSGETQYF
TRBV3-1/TRBV3-2	.	TRBJ2-1	CASSQGGGAYNEQFF
TRBV2	.	TRBJ1-1	CASSAQDHTEAFF
TRBV3-1/TRBV3-2	.	TRBJ1-5	CASSQGHNNQPQHF
TRBV5-1	TRBD1	TRBJ1-1	CASSLSGGVKSGEAFF
TRBV3-1/TRBV3-2	.	TRBJ2-4	CASSQDPGSAENIQYF
TRBV11-2	.	TRBJ2-7	CASSISMAETAAYEQYF
TRBV2	.	TRBJ1-5	CASSGQAPNQPQHF
TRBV7-9	.	TRBJ1-2	CASILGAGNYGYTF
TRBV18	.	TRBJ1-5	CASSPWSGPPGNQPQHF
TRBV18	.	TRBJ1-1	CASSPAGAPGTEAFF
TRBV20-1	.	TRBJ1-5	CSASAIADQPQHF
TRBV11-2	TRBD2	TRBJ2-3	CASSLFPGLAGDTQYF
TRBV6-2/TRBV6-3	TRBD1	TRBJ1-2	CASSLQGASDGYTF
TRBV5-1	.	TRBJ2-5	CASRVVGGQETQYF
TRBV18	.	TRBJ1-5	CASSPAGGSNQPQHF
TRBV30	TRBD2	TRBJ2-7	CAWRAGAVYEQYF
TRBV6-5	TRBD1	TRBJ1-2	CASSSRGRGGYTF
TRBV19	TRBD1	TRBJ1-1	CASSMSRQGAETNTEAFF
TRBV29-1	TRBD1	TRBJ2-7	CSARFSQGSYEQYF
TRBV12-5	TRBD1	TRBJ2-2	CASGQGDTGELFF
TRBV28	.	TRBJ1-4	CASSLLLFNEKLFF
TRBV2	TRBD1	TRBJ1-2	CASSSTGERGYTF
TRBV10-3	.	TRBJ2-7	CAIRTSYEQYF
TRBV2	.	TRBJ1-3	CASSQQGSSGNTIYF
TRBV5-6	.	TRBJ2-5	CASSQEVRETQYF
TRBV29-1	TRBD2	TRBJ2-7	CSVDRGGVEQYF
TRBV2	TRBD1	TRBJ1-5	CASSVIGTGVSNQPQHF
TRBV7-8	TRBD1	TRBJ1-5	CASSVTTGTAGQPQHF
TRBV6-2/TRBV6-3	.	TRBJ2-1	CASSYPSGFTYNEQFF
TRBV4-3	.	TRBJ1-3	CASSQPTASGNTIYF
TRBV28	TRBD1	TRBJ1-2	CASSDPGTGDGYTF
TRBV6-5	TRBD1	TRBJ2-5	CASSHRQGAWETQYF
TRBV6-1	.	TRBJ2-1	CASSEVGGQQFF
TRBV4-3	.	TRBJ1-1	CASSQVDSTEAFF
TRBV28	.	TRBJ2-7	CASSAVRRGKNYEQYF
TRBV28	TRBD1	TRBJ1-4	CASSLIRDRGGEKLFF
TRBV7-8	.	TRBJ2-7	CASSLGHGYYEQYF
TRBV2	TRBD1	TRBJ2-5	CASGTGAGETQYF
TRBV6-5	TRBD2	TRBJ2-3	CASSYRGGPTDTQYF
TRBV5-1	TRBD2	TRBJ2-3	CASSFLAGDTDTQYF
TRBV27	.	TRBJ1-1	CASSFQGSSEAFF
TRBV24-1	.	TRBJ2-1	CATSDWRSNNEQFF
TRBV7-8	TRBD1	TRBJ1-1	CASSPTTDRDTEAFF
TRBV19	TRBD1	TRBJ1-6	CASSQGQGRSPLHF
TRBV6-5	.	TRBJ2-1	CASSQGSGEQFF
TRBV3-1/TRBV3-2	TRBD1	TRBJ2-7	CASSQGGQGYEQYF
TRBV30	.	TRBJ2-1	CAWSPQYNEQFF